This T cell receptor (beta chain) was identified during a study of PD-L1 blockade in urothelial cancer. Overall study: Prior exposure to chemotherapy in patients amounted to 0 to 3 regimens received.

The V and J ends lost 5 bases and 2 bases respectively, with 10 bases between them. The CDR3 consists of 13 residues. CDR1 and CDR2 (germline): SGHTA, FQGNSA. The time point here: peripheral blood 6 weeks after treatment start. Whole-study findings and limits: Lower pretreatment blood TCR clonality, under the median, predicted better survival, researchers reported.

Notes on this clone: Its specificity is unknown.

Sequenced by immunoSEQ multiplex PCR; TCRdb stores in-frame clones only, minus some. Of about 110,000 clones detected, around 90% appear once; the ten largest clones hold less than 4.5%. This chain links TRBV7-2 with TRBJ2-7; the D gene is possibly TRBD1 (5 bases). The TCR comes from a man aged 60 to 75 with urothelial cancer. The sample in question was PBMCs, obtained around atezolizumab (anti-PD-L1) treatment. The CDR3 is CASSQVGAYEQYF. The CDR3 region has the DNA TGTGCCAGCAGCCAGGTAGGGGCCTACGAGCAGTACTTC. Full variable domain (missing parts from reference TRBV7-2 and TRBJ2-7): GAGVSQSPSNKVTEKGKDVELRCDPISGHTALYWYRQSLGQGLEFLIYFQGNSAPDKSGLPSDRFSAERTGGSVSTLTIQRTQQEDSAVYLCASSQVGAYEQYFGPGTRLTVT.